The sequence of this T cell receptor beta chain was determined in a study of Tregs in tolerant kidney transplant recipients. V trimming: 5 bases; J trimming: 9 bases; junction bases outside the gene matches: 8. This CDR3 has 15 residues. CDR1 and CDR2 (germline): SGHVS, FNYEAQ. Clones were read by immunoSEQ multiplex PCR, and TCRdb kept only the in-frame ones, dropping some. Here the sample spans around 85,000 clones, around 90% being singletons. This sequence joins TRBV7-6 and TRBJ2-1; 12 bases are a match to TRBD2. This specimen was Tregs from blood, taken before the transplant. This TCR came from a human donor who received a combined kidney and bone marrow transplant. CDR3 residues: CASSGASGRASEQFF. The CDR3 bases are TGTGCCAGCAGCGGGGCTAGCGGGAGGGCCAGTGAGCAGTTCTTC.